Listed below are T cell receptor beta chains from one sample, sequenced in a study of OX40 agonist ivuxolimab in advanced cancers. Produced via immunoSEQ multiplex PCR; TCRdb's table is partial and in-frame only. Of 100,000 to 130,000 clones in the sample, approximately 89% were seen once. Sequenced here: CD4+ or CD8+ T cells sorted from blood, sampled in a trial of the OX40 agonist ivuxolimab. The receptors here all came from an adult with an advanced solid tumor such as melanoma, head and neck, liver or kidney cancer. The CDR3 runs from the conserved cysteine through the conserved F or W. A D gene is named only where the DNA matches it firmly. Expanded clones are given a class, and other clones once, few, many or no size at all.

V gene,J gene,clone size,D gene,CDR3 protein,CDR3 DNA
TRBV18,TRBJ1-6,NA,NA,CASSPPFHPYNSPLHF,TGTGCCAGCTCACCACCGTTCCACCCCTATAATTCACCCCTCCACTTT
TRBV19,TRBJ2-2,NA,TRBD2,CASMAGDSTGELFF,TGTGCCAGTATGGCGGGAGATAGTACCGGGGAGCTGTTTTTT
TRBV2,TRBJ1-1,NA,NA,CASSALGTENTEAFF,TGTGCCAGCAGTGCCCTAGGGACGGAGAACACTGAAGCTTTCTTT
TRBV10-3,TRBJ2-2,NA,NA,CAISVGAGELFF,TGTGCCATCAGTGTGGGGGCCGGGGAGCTGTTTTTT
TRBV18,TRBJ2-5,NA,TRBD1,CASSPGTGDWETQYF,TGTGCCAGCTCCCCCGGGACAGGGGACTGGGAGACCCAGTACTTC
TRBV30,TRBJ1-2,NA,NA,CAWGGTNAGYTF,TGTGCCTGGGGGGGGACAAATGCGGGCTACACCTTC
TRBV7-2,TRBJ2-3,NA,TRBD1,CASSLGRTGGADTQYF,TGTGCCAGCAGCTTGGGCCGGACAGGGGGCGCAGATACGCAGTATTTT
TRBV29-1,TRBJ1-1,few,NA,CSVEGRFGAFF,TGCAGCGTTGAGGGGAGGTTCGGAGCTTTCTTT
TRBV15,TRBJ1-1,NA,NA,CATSPRGVVEAFF,TGTGCCACCAGTCCTAGGGGGGTCGTTGAGGCTTTCTTT
TRBV29-1,TRBJ1-1,NA,NA,CSVELQGTEAFF,TGCAGCGTTGAACTGCAGGGTACTGAAGCTTTCTTT
TRBV5-8,TRBJ2-3,NA,TRBD1,CASSLTGQGTDTQYF,TGTGCCAGCAGCTTGACGGGACAGGGCACAGATACGCAGTATTTT
TRBV5-5,TRBJ2-7,NA,TRBD1,CASSIGTGVKSYEQYF,TGTGCCAGCAGCATCGGGACAGGGGTGAAATCCTACGAGCAGTACTTC
TRBV19,TRBJ1-2,NA,NA,CASSGSGGGYGYTF,TGTGCCAGTAGTGGCTCGGGAGGAGGTTATGGCTACACCTTC
TRBV6-5,TRBJ2-2,NA,TRBD1,CASTGDRGLTGELFF,TGTGCCAGCACGGGGGACAGGGGGTTGACCGGGGAGCTGTTTTTT
TRBV6-1,TRBJ2-1,NA,NA,CASSERGGLFGWEQFF,TGTGCCAGCAGTGAACGTGGGGGACTCTTTGGATGGGAGCAGTTCTTC
TRBV5-6,TRBJ1-1,NA,NA,CASSLGTARAFF,TGTGCCAGCAGCTTGGGGACAGCGAGGGCTTTCTTT
TRBV5-1,TRBJ1-1,NA,NA,CASSLSGGEVNTEAFF,TGCGCCAGCAGCTTGTCCGGAGGGGAAGTGAACACTGAAGCTTTCTTT
TRBV25-1,TRBJ2-1,NA,NA,CASSSAVVVGEQFF,TGTGCCAGCAGTTCGGCGGTTGTCGTAGGTGAGCAGTTCTTC
TRBV5-4,TRBJ2-3,NA,NA,CASSPDWGADTQYF,TGTGCCAGCAGCCCTGACTGGGGGGCAGATACGCAGTATTTT
TRBV6-6,TRBJ2-5,NA,TRBD2,CASRSSGVAETQYF,TGTGCCAGCAGATCTAGCGGGGTCGCAGAGACCCAGTACTTC
TRBV14,TRBJ2-5,NA,NA,CASSQRTPKAETQYF,TGTGCCAGCAGCCAACGGACCCCTAAGGCAGAGACCCAGTACTTC
TRBV9,TRBJ2-2,NA,NA,CASSVVVSLNTGELFF,TGTGCCAGCAGCGTAGTAGTCAGCTTGAACACCGGGGAGCTGTTTTTT
TRBV13,TRBJ1-3,NA,TRBD1,CASSRSPQGATGNTIYF,TGTGCCAGCAGCAGAAGCCCTCAGGGGGCAACTGGAAACACCATATATTTT
TRBV19,TRBJ1-5,NA,NA,CASSTKTGFSNQPQHF,TGTGCCAGTAGTACGAAAACAGGGTTTAGCAATCAGCCCCAGCATTTT
TRBV28,TRBJ2-3,NA,NA,CVSRKDSTDTQYF,TGTGTCAGCCGAAAGGACAGCACAGATACGCAGTATTTT
TRBV5-6,TRBJ2-7,NA,NA,CASSFIRDPPRWEQYF,TGTGCCAGCAGCTTTATCCGGGACCCCCCCCGGTGGGAGCAGTACTTC
TRBV15,TRBJ1-4,few,NA,CATGGTNEKLFF,TGTGCCACCGGTGGGACTAATGAAAAACTGTTTTTT
TRBV10-3,TRBJ1-5,NA,TRBD1,CAISGGQGAGQPQHF,TGTGCCATCAGTGGGGGGCAGGGGGCTGGACAGCCCCAGCATTTT
TRBV5-4,TRBJ1-6,NA,NA,CASSFPGMVDSPLHF,TGTGCCAGCAGCTTTCCAGGGATGGTGGATTCACCCCTCCACTTT
TRBV5-1,TRBJ1-2,NA,NA,CASSSEAGYGYTF,TGCGCCAGCAGTAGCGAGGCCGGCTATGGCTACACCTTC
TRBV28,TRBJ2-7,NA,TRBD1,CASSLGQATYEQYF,TGTGCCAGCAGTTTGGGACAGGCAACCTACGAGCAGTACTTC
TRBV5-1,TRBJ2-2,NA,TRBD1,CASSRLTGQAATGELFF,TGCGCCAGCAGCCGTCTGACAGGGCAGGCGGCCACCGGGGAGCTGTTTTTT
TRBV25-1,TRBJ1-2,NA,NA,CASGGNYGYTF,TGTGCCAGCGGGGGGAACTATGGCTACACCTTC
TRBV6-5,TRBJ2-1,once,TRBD2,CASGFIAGYNEQFF,TGTGCCAGCGGGTTTATAGCGGGATACAATGAGCAGTTCTTC
TRBV28,TRBJ1-2,NA,NA,CASNHYNYGYTF,TGTGCCAGCAACCACTATAACTATGGCTACACCTTC
TRBV5-1,TRBJ1-1,NA,TRBD1,CASSSDRVGTEAFF,TGCGCCAGCAGCTCGGACAGGGTGGGCACTGAAGCTTTCTTT
TRBV19,TRBJ2-7,NA,TRBD1,CASSMGQASSNEQYF,TGTGCCAGTAGTATGGGACAGGCCTCCTCCAACGAGCAGTACTTC
TRBV27,TRBJ2-6,NA,NA,CASSPRSQSSGANVLTF,TGTGCCAGCAGTCCCCGGAGCCAGTCCTCTGGGGCCAACGTCCTGACTTTC
TRBV19,TRBJ1-1,few,TRBD1,CAITAGTGSAGTEAFF,TGTGCCATCACCGCCGGGACAGGGTCCGCGGGGACTGAAGCTTTCTTT
TRBV9,TRBJ1-1,NA,NA,CASSGQPNTEAFF,TGTGCCAGCAGTGGACAGCCTAACACTGAAGCTTTCTTT
TRBV29-1,TRBJ2-3,NA,TRBD2,CSVDGTSGNTDTQYF,TGCAGCGTTGATGGGACTAGCGGGAACACAGATACGCAGTATTTT
TRBV15,TRBJ2-7,NA,TRBD1,CATSQQLGTGVPYEQYF,TGTGCCACCAGCCAACAACTAGGGACAGGGGTTCCCTACGAGCAGTACTTC
TRBV19,TRBJ1-4,NA,NA,CASTPTPVTTNEKLFF,TGTGCCAGTACTCCGACACCCGTGACGACTAATGAAAAACTGTTTTTT
TRBV30,TRBJ1-5,NA,NA,CASRQGNQPQHF,TGTGCCTCCCGACAGGGCAATCAGCCCCAGCATTTT
TRBV7-8,TRBJ2-3,NA,NA,CASSLASGLSGDTQYF,TGTGCCAGCAGCTTAGCGTCAGGCTTATCGGGAGATACGCAGTATTTT
TRBV30,TRBJ1-3,NA,NA,CAWSVGASSGNTIYF,TGTGCCTGGAGTGTAGGCGCGAGCTCTGGAAACACCATATATTTT
TRBV5-1,TRBJ2-2,NA,TRBD1,CASSRGQDTGELFF,TGCGCCAGCTCGAGGGGGCAGGACACCGGGGAGCTGTTTTTT
TRBV7-9,TRBJ2-7,NA,NA,CASSSGKGKTYEQYF,TGTGCCAGCAGCTCCGGGAAGGGGAAAACCTACGAGCAGTACTTC
TRBV11-2,TRBJ1-1,NA,TRBD1,CASSHLRGQGSNTEAFF,TGTGCCAGCAGCCATCTCCGAGGACAGGGGTCGAACACTGAAGCTTTCTTT
TRBV30,TRBJ2-5,NA,NA,CAWSGVETQYF,TGTGCCTGGAGTGGAGTCGAGACCCAGTACTTC
TRBV13,TRBJ1-2,NA,NA,CASSLSANYGYTF,TGTGCCAGCAGCTTATCTGCTAACTATGGCTACACCTTC
TRBV29-1,TRBJ2-3,few,TRBD2,CSVVPSGGTDTQYF,TGCAGCGTAGTCCCTAGCGGGGGGACAGATACGCAGTATTTT
TRBV30,TRBJ2-7,NA,NA,CAWSTGYEQYF,TGTGCCTGGAGCACAGGCTACGAGCAGTACTTC
TRBV9,TRBJ1-4,NA,NA,CASSVGEPNEKLFF,TGTGCCAGCAGCGTAGGGGAGCCTAATGAAAAACTGTTTTTT
TRBV2,TRBJ1-1,NA,TRBD1,CASSRQGNTEAFF,TGTGCCAGCAGCCGACAGGGGAACACTGAAGCTTTCTTT
TRBV11-1,TRBJ2-2,NA,NA,CASTLSFTGELFF,TGTGCCAGCACCTTATCGTTCACCGGGGAGCTGTTTTTT
TRBV11-3,TRBJ1-1,NA,NA,CASAGSMNTEAFF,TGTGCCAGTGCGGGGAGCATGAACACTGAAGCTTTCTTT
TRBV9,TRBJ1-3,NA,NA,CASSTQPDMLSGNTIYF,TGTGCCAGCAGCACCCAGCCGGACATGCTATCTGGAAACACCATATATTTT
TRBV6-1,TRBJ2-1,NA,TRBD2,CASSEATRRGSNEQFF,TGTGCCAGCAGTGAAGCGACAAGGCGGGGGAGCAATGAGCAGTTCTTC
TRBV19,TRBJ2-2,NA,TRBD1,CASSRDSNTGELFF,TGTGCCAGTAGCCGGGACAGTAACACCGGGGAGCTGTTTTTT